These T cell receptor beta chains were read from a single sample in a study of T cells after yellow fever vaccination. TCRdb called the 5' RACE reads again in MiXCR, with one record for every CDR3 protein. Here the sample spans some 390,000 distinct CDR3 sequences, about 19% being singletons. The sequenced sample was PBMCs, obtained before the yellow fever booster vaccination. The receptors derive from a man aged 18 to 29 who received the YFV17D yellow fever vaccine. CDR3s include the opening cysteine and the closing phenylalanine or tryptophan. The D gene is left open where the match is weak. For some rows the clone size is stated as once, few or many, or as a class when expanded; others skip it.

j_gene	d_gene	abundance	v_gene	CDR3aa	CDR3nt
TRBJ2-2	TRBD2	-	TRBV12-3/TRBV12-4	CASSPPTSGGNTGELFF	TGTGCCAGCAGTCCACCTACTAGCGGGGGAAACACCGGGGAGCTGTTTTTT
TRBJ2-3	-	-	TRBV12-3/TRBV12-4	CASSFFGPDTQYF	TGTGCCAGCAGTTTCTTCGGCCCAGATACGCAGTATTTT
TRBJ2-3	-	few	TRBV5-1	CASSSKDTQYF	TGCGCCAGCAGCTCGAAGGATACGCAGTATTTT
TRBJ2-6	-	-	TRBV2	CASPKEANSGANVLTF	TGTGCCAGCCCCAAGGAGGCCAACTCTGGGGCCAACGTCCTGACTTTC
TRBJ2-5	-	-	TRBV11-1	CASSPHGIGETQYF	TGTGCCAGCAGCCCACACGGGATCGGGGAGACCCAGTACTTC
TRBJ2-5	TRBD2	few	TRBV10-3	CAISGASGGALMGETQYF	TGTGCCATCAGTGGGGCTAGCGGGGGAGCCTTAATGGGAGAGACCCAGTACTTC
TRBJ2-7	-	-	TRBV7-7	CASSLHPGSTYEQYF	TGTGCCAGCAGCTTACACCCGGGTTCAACCTACGAGCAGTACTTC
TRBJ1-2	TRBD1	few	TRBV12-3/TRBV12-4	CASSSTGGRGYTF	TGTGCCAGCAGTTCGACAGGGGGCAGGGGCTACACCTTC
TRBJ1-5	-	-	TRBV4-1	CASSQDLGRGKPQHF	TGCGCCAGCAGCCAAGATCTCGGCAGGGGAAAGCCCCAGCATTTT
TRBJ1-2	-	-	TRBV6-6	CASTQGGGYTF	TGTGCCAGCACCCAGGGAGGTGGCTACACCTTC
TRBJ1-6	-	many	TRBV7-9	CASSPTAGSPLHF	TGTGCCAGCAGCCCGACCGCGGGTTCACCCCTCCACTTT
TRBJ1-1	-	few	TRBV7-9	CASSLRPSNTEAFF	TGTGCCAGCAGCTTAAGACCCTCTAACACTGAAGCTTTCTTT
TRBJ2-1	-	-	TRBV29-1	CSTRGASYNEQFF	TGCAGCACCCGGGGGGCGTCCTACAATGAGCAGTTCTTC
TRBJ2-1	-	-	TRBV20-1	CSASLPAQYNEQFF	TGCAGTGCTAGTCTTCCAGCCCAATACAATGAGCAGTTCTTC
TRBJ2-1	-	few	TRBV7-9	CASSNQTGEQFF	TGTGCCAGCAGCAACCAGACTGGTGAGCAGTTCTTC
TRBJ1-2	TRBD1	-	TRBV4-1	CASSQGGRGPKGMGYTF	TGCGCCAGCAGCCAAGGTGGCAGGGGGCCAAAGGGTATGGGCTACACCTTC
TRBJ2-2	-	few	TRBV4-1	CASSQVTGELFF	TGCGCCAGCAGCCAAGTAACCGGGGAGCTGTTTTTT
TRBJ2-3	-	-	TRBV18	CASSPRTAAHDTQYF	TGTGCCAGCTCACCGAGGACAGCTGCACACGATACGCAGTATTTT
TRBJ2-5	TRBD1	-	TRBV7-9	CASSDRTGPREETQYF	TGTGCCAGCAGCGATCGGACAGGACCAAGGGAAGAGACCCAGTACTTC
TRBJ1-6	-	-	TRBV6-5	CASTIGGRSPLHF	TGTGCCAGCACCATAGGGGGTAGGTCACCCCTCCACTTT
TRBJ1-1	-	few	TRBV4-3	CASSQDWIRPDTEAFF	TGCGCCAGCAGCCAAGATTGGATCCGGCCAGACACTGAAGCTTTCTTT
TRBJ2-3	TRBD2	-	TRBV4-1	CASSQESRGTSGGTDTQYF	TGCGCCAGCAGCCAAGAAAGTCGGGGGACTAGCGGGGGCACAGATACGCAGTATTTT
TRBJ2-7	TRBD2	-	TRBV9	CASSEGAGITYEQYF	TGTGCCAGCAGCGAGGGAGCGGGGATCACCTACGAGCAGTACTTC
TRBJ1-5	-	-	TRBV29-1	CSVAPGGNQPQHF	TGCAGCGTTGCCCCGGGAGGCAATCAGCCCCAGCATTTT
TRBJ2-3	-	-	TRBV11-2	CASSLVAPTDTQYF	TGTGCCAGCAGCTTAGTTGCCCCCACAGATACGCAGTATTTT
TRBJ2-5	-	few	TRBV11-2	CASSLAPRQAETQYF	TGTGCCAGCAGCTTAGCCCCACGGCAGGCAGAGACCCAGTACTTC
TRBJ2-6	TRBD1	once	TRBV5-4	CASSVRQGASGANVLTF	TGTGCCAGCAGCGTTAGACAGGGGGCGTCTGGGGCCAACGTCCTGACTTTC
TRBJ2-3	TRBD2	once	TRBV2	CASRGTSGGSDTQYF	TGTGCCAGCAGGGGGACTAGCGGGGGATCAGATACGCAGTATTTT
TRBJ2-1	-	few	TRBV20-1	CSARLGGARFEQFF	TGCAGTGCCAGACTGGGGGGGGCAAGGTTTGAGCAGTTCTTC
TRBJ2-3	TRBD2	-	TRBV4-1	CASSQETSGGVTDTQYF	TGCGCCAGCAGCCAAGAGACTAGCGGGGGGGTTACAGATACGCAGTATTTT
TRBJ1-1	-	-	TRBV20-1	CSARGEYTEAFF	TGCAGTGCTAGGGGGGAATACACTGAAGCTTTCTTT
TRBJ1-5	-	-	TRBV7-2	CASSLELGLNQPQHF	TGTGCCAGCAGCTTAGAGTTAGGGCTAAATCAGCCCCAGCATTTT
TRBJ1-4	-	few	TRBV9	CASSVGYSLSEKLFF	TGTGCCAGCAGCGTAGGGTACAGTCTATCGGAAAAACTGTTTTTT
TRBJ2-7	-	-	TRBV20-1	CSARDWKENPGTSGEQYF	TGCAGTGCTAGAGATTGGAAGGAAAATCCCGGGACATCGGGCGAGCAGTACTTC
TRBJ2-1	-	many	TRBV4-3	CASSQGTARYNEQFF	TGCGCCAGCAGCCAAGGGACAGCCCGCTACAATGAGCAGTTCTTC
TRBJ2-3	-	few	TRBV7-3	CASSQRGAYTDTQYF	TGTGCCAGCAGTCAACGGGGGGCGTACACAGATACGCAGTATTTT
TRBJ1-5	-	-	TRBV6-5	CASSYSYGVRQPQHF	TGTGCCAGCAGTTACTCTTACGGGGTGAGGCAGCCCCAGCATTTT
TRBJ2-5	-	-	TRBV9	CASSVGGRETQYF	TGTGCCAGCAGCGTAGGTGGGCGGGAGACCCAGTACTTC
TRBJ2-1	-	-	TRBV11-2	CASSLTPAHEQFF	TGTGCCAGCAGCTTAACCCCGGCCCATGAGCAGTTCTTC
TRBJ2-7	-	-	TRBV11-2	CASSLGLRGFHYEQYF	TGTGCCAGCAGCTTAGGCCTGCGGGGTTTCCATTACGAGCAGTACTTC
TRBJ1-2	-	-	TRBV4-1	CASSQGKSVFF	TGCGCCAGCAGCCAAGGGAAAAGTGTATTCTTC
TRBJ2-1	-	many	TRBV19	CASSIGWGHEQFF	TGTGCCAGTAGTATCGGCTGGGGCCATGAGCAGTTCTTC
TRBJ2-4	TRBD2	-	TRBV7-2	CASSFLAGLNIQYF	TGTGCCAGCAGCTTTCTAGCGGGATTAAACATTCAGTACTTC
TRBJ2-7	TRBD2	few	TRBV7-2	CASRQDGTSGRQYF	TGTGCCAGCAGGCAAGACGGGACTAGCGGCAGGCAGTACTTC
TRBJ2-1	-	many	TRBV4-3	CASSQGTSSYNEQFF	TGCGCCAGCAGCCAAGGCACGAGCTCCTACAATGAGCAGTTCTTC
TRBJ1-1	TRBD1	few	TRBV24-1	CATSDLGAGTGVDTEAFF	TGTGCCACCAGTGATTTGGGAGCCGGGACAGGGGTTGACACTGAAGCTTTCTTT
TRBJ2-2	TRBD1	-	TRBV12-3/TRBV12-4	CASSLVGDSGELFF	TGTGCCAGCAGTTTAGTCGGGGACAGCGGGGAGCTGTTTTTT
TRBJ1-1	-	-	TRBV12-3/TRBV12-4	CASALGRTEAFF	TGTGCCTCCGCGCTGGGGCGCACTGAAGCTTTCTTT
TRBJ1-5	-	-	TRBV27	CASRPGLGYQPQHF	TGTGCCAGCAGGCCGGGCCTGGGGTATCAGCCCCAGCATTTT